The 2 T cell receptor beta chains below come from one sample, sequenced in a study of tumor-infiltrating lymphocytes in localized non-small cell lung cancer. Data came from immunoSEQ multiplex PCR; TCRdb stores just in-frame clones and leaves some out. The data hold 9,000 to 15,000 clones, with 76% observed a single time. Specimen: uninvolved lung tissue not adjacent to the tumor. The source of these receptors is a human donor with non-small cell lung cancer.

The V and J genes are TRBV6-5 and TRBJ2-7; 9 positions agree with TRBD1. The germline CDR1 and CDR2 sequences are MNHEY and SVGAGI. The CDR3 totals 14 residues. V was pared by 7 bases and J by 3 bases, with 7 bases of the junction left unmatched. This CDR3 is CASKKPGQGYEQYF. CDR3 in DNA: TGTGCCAGCAAGAAACCGGGACAGGGCTACGAGCAGTACTTC.

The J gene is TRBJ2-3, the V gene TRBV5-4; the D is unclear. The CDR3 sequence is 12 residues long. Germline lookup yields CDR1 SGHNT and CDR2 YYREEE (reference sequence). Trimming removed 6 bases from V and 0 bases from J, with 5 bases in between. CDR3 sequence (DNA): TGTGCCAGCACTGATAGCACAGATACGCAGTATTTT. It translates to CASTDSTDTQYF.